This note documents a single T cell receptor (beta chain) sequence. Its cognate antigen is unknown. The germline V gene has CDR1 SGHAT and CDR2 FQNNGV. V was cut by 5 bases and J by 0 bases, with 4 bases left in between. CDR3 length: 12 residues. This sample was taken from a study of shared clonotypes between healthy human individuals. Overall study findings and caveats: Naive CD4 clonotypes overlapped across a handful of donors at approximately 5%.

Deep was the level at which the assay was run. Some clones are missing from TCRdb's copy, which holds only in-frame ones; the method was immunoSEQ multiplex PCR. The sample contains millions of clones, just over 90% of which appear only once. The chain employs TRBV11-2 and TRBJ1-1, with D unclear. Input material: naive CD4+ T cells sorted from blood. The subset denotes: CD45RA+ positively selected. This receptor was obtained from a man younger than 35 in good health. The CDR3 sequence is CASSRMNTEAFF. Here the CDR3 DNA reads TGTGCCAGCAGCCGGATGAACACTGAAGCTTTCTTT.